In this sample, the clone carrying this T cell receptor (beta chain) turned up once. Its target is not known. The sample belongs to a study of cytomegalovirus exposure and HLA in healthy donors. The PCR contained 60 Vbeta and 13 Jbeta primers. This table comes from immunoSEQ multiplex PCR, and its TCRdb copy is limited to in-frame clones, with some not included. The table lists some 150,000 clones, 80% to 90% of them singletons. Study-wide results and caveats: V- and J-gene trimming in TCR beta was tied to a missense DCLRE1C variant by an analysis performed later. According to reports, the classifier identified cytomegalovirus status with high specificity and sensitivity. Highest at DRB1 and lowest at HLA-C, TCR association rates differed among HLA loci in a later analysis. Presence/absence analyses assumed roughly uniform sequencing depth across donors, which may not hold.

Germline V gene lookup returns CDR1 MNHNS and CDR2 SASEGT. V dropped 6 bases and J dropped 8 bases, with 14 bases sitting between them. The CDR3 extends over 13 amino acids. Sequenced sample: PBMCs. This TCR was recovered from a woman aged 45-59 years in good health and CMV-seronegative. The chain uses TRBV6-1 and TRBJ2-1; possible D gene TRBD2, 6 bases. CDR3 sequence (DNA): TGTGCCAGCAGAGCCGTCGGGAGCGATGAGCAGTTCTTC. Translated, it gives CASRAVGSDEQFF.